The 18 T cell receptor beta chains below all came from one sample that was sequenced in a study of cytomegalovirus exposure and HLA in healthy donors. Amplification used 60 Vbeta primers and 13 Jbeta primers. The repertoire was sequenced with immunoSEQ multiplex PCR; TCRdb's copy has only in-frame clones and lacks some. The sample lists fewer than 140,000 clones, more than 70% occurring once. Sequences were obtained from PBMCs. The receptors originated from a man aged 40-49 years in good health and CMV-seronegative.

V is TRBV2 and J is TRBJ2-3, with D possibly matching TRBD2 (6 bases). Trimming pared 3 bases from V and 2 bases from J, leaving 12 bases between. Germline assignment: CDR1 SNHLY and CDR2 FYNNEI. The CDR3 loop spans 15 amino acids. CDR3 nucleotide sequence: TGTGCCAGCAGTGATTCGGGGGTCCCCACAGATACGCAGTATTTT. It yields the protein CASSDSGVPTDTQYF. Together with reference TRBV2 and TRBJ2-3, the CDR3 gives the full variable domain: EPEVTQTPSHQVTQMGQEVILRCVPISNHLYFYWYRQILGQKVEFLVSFYNNEISEKSEIFDDQFSVERPDGSNFTLKIRSTKLEDSAMYFCASSDSGVPTDTQYFGPGTRLTVL.

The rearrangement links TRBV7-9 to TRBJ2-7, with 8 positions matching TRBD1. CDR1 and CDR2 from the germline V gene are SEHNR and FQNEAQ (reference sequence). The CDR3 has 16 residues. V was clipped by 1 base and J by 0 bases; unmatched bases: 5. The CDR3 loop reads CASSLVWTGSSYEQYF. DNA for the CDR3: TGTGCCAGCAGCTTAGTTTGGACAGGGAGCTCCTACGAGCAGTACTTC.

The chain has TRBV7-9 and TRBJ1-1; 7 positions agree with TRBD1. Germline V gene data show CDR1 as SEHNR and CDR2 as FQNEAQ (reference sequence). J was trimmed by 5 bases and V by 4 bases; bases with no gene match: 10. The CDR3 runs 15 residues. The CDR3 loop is CASSWFTGEVTEAFF. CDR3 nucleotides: TGTGCCAGCAGCTGGTTCACAGGGGAAGTAACTGAAGCTTTCTTT.

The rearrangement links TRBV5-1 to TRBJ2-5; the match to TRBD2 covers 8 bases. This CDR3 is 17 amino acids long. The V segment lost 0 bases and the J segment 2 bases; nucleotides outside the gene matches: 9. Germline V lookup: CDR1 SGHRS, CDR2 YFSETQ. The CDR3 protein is CASSLGSGEAVQETQYF. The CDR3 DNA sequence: TGCGCCAGCAGCTTGGGTAGCGGGGAGGCTGTACAAGAGACCCAGTACTTC.

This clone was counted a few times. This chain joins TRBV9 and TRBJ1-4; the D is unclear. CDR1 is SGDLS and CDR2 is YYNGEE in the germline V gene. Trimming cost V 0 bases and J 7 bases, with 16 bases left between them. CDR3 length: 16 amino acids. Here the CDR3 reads CASSVGIAGWSEKLFF. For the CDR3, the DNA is TGTGCCAGCAGCGTAGGGATTGCGGGGTGGAGTGAAAAACTGTTTTTT.

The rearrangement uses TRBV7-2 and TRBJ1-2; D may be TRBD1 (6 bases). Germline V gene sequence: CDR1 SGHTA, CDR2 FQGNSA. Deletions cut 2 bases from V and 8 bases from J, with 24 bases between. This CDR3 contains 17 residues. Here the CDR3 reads CASSLFPTQGLLRGYTF. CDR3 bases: TGTGCCAGCAGCTTATTCCCGACACAGGGTTTGTTGAGGGGCTACACCTTC. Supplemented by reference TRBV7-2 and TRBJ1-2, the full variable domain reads GAGVSQSPSNKVTEKGKDVELRCDPISGHTALYWYRQSLGQGLEFLIYFQGNSAPDKSGLPSDRFSAERTGGSVSTLTIQRTQQEDSAVYLCASSLFPTQGLLRGYTFGSGTRLTVV.

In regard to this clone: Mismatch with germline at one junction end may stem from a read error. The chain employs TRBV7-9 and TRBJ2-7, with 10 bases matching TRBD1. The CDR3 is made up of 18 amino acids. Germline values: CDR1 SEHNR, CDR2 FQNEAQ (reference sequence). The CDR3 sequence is CSSSLFGTGEWSGYEQYF. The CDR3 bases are TGTTCCAGCAGCCTTTTCGGGACAGGGGAATGGTCGGGGTACGAGCAGTACTTC. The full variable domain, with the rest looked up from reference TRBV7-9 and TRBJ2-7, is DTGVSQNPRHKITKRGQNVTFRCDPISEHNRLYWYRQTLGQGPEFLTYFQNEAQLEKSRLLSDRFSAERPKGSFSTLEIQRTEQGDSAMYLCSSSLFGTGEWSGYEQYFGPGTRLTVT.

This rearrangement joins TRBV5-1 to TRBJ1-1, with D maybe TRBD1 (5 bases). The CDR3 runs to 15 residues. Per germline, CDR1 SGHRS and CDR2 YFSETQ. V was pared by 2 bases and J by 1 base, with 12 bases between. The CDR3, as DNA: TGCGCCAGCAGCTTACAACGACAGACGAACACTGAAGCTTTCTTT. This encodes CASSLQRQTNTEAFF.

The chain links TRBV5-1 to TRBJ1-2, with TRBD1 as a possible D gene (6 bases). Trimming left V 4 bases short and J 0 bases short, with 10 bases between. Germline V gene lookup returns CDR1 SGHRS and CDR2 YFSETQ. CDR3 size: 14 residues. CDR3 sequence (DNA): TGCGCCAGCAGCCTCGGACAGCCTAACTATGGCTACACCTTC. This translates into CASSLGQPNYGYTF.

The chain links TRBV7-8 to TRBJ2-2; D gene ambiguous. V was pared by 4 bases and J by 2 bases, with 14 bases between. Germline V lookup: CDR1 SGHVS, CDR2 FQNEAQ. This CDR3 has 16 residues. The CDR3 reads CASSYVSGSNTGELFF. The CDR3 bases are TGTGCCAGCAGCTACGTATCGGGTAGTAACACCGGGGAGCTGTTTTTT.

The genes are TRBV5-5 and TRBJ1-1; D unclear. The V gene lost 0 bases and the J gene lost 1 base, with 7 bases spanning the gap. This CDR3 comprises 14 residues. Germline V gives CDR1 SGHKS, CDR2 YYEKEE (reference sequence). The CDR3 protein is CASSLVVSNTEAFF. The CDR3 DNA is TGTGCCAGCAGCTTGGTAGTTTCGAACACTGAAGCTTTCTTT.

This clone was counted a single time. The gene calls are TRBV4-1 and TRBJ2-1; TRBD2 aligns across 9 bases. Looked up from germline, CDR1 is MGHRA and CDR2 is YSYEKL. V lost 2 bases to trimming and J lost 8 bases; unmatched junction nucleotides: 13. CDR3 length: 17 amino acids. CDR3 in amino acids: CASSQNRPSGNRDEQFF. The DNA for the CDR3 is TGCGCCAGCAGCCAAAATCGACCTAGCGGGAATCGGGATGAGCAGTTCTTC.

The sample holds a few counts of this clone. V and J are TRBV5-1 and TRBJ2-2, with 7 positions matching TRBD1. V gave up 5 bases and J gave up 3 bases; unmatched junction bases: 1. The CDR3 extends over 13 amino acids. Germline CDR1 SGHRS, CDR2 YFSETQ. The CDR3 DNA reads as TGCGCCAGCAGAACAGGGGACACCGGGGAGCTGTTTTTT. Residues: CASRTGDTGELFF. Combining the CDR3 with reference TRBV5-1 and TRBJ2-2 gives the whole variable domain KAGVTQTPRYLIKTRGQQVTLSCSPISGHRSVSWYQQTPGQGLQFLFEYFSETQRNKGNFPGRFSGRQFSNSRSEMNVSTLELGDSALYLCASRTGDTGELFFGEGSRLTVL.

The CDR3 nucleotides are TGTGCCAGCAGCAGAAGGACAGGGGTTGTGGATGGCTACACCTTC. Protein: CASSRRTGVVDGYTF. The rearrangement uses TRBV5-6 and TRBJ1-2, with 9 bases matching TRBD1. The V gene end was trimmed by 4 bases and the J gene end by 6 bases; junction bases not matched to a gene: 10. Germline loops: CDR1 SGHDT, CDR2 YYEEEE. CDR3 length equals 15 residues. Together with reference TRBV5-6 and TRBJ1-2, the CDR3 gives the full variable domain: DAGVTQSPTHLIKTRGQQVTLRCSPKSGHDTVSWYQQALGQGPQFIFQYYEEEERQRGNFPDRFSGHQFPNYSSELNVNALLLGDSALYLCASSRRTGVVDGYTFGSGTRLTVV.

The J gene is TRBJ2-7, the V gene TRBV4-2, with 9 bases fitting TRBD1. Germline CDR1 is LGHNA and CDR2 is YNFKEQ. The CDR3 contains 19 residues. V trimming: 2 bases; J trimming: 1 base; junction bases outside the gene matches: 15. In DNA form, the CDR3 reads TGTGCCAGCAGCCAACATCCCCCGCGACCCGGGACAGGGTCCTACGAGCAGTACTTC. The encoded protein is CASSQHPPRPGTGSYEQYF.

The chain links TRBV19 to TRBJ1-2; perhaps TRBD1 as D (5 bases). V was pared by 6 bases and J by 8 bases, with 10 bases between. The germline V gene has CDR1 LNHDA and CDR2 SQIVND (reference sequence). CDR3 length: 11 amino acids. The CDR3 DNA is TGTGCCAGTAGGGGGGGTGGCGGCTACACCTTC. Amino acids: CASRGGGGYTF.

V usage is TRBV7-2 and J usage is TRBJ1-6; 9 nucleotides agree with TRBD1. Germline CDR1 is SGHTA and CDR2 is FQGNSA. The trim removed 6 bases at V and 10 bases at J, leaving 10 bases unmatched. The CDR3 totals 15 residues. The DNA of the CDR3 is TGTGCCAGCAGACCCCGACAGGGGGAGGACTCACCCCTCCACTTT. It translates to CASRPRQGEDSPLHF.

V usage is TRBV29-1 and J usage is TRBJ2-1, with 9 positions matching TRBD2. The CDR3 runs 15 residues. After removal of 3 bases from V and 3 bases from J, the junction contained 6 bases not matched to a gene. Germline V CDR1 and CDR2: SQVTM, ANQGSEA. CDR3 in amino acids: CSVDRAGGLYNEQFF. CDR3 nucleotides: TGCAGCGTTGACAGAGCGGGGGGCCTCTACAATGAGCAGTTCTTC.